The 19 T cell receptor beta chains listed next were all sequenced from one sample in a study of T-cell memory formation after mild COVID-19 (dated by TCRdb to about 2021). Library creation used 5' RACE. Sequenced using an Illumina NovaSeq 6000. The public reads were reprocessed in TCRdb via fastp at Q25 and MiXCR, keeping in-frame beta chains. Rows with one shared CDR3 protein collapse into an entry with the most common genes and DNA. The sample table shows 470,000 or so distinct CDR3 sequences, and about 20% are seen once. The leading ten clones occupy around 12% of the sample. The sequencing sample was made of PBMCs or a T cell subset sorted from them (not recorded which). Receptor source: an adult woman who had mild COVID-19 (a few samples of this study predate the infection). The sample titles of this study are shuffled in the database, so cell type and time point are left out; the donor was told from shared clones.

With respect to this clonotype: Germline and junction disagree at one end, which may indicate a read error. V is TRBV5-1 and J is TRBJ1-1; 7 bases map to TRBD1. The germline CDR1 and CDR2 sequences are SGHRS and YFSETQ. The CDR3 extends over 13 amino acids. This CDR3 reads CASRTGANTEVLF. The DNA of the CDR3 is TGCGCCAGCAGAACAGGGGCAAACACTGAAGTTTTATTT.

The gene calls are TRBV5-6 and TRBJ2-1, with TRBD1 matching 7 bases. V was clipped by 0 bases and J by 2 bases; unmatched bases: 5. The CDR3 consists of 16 residues. CDR1 is SGHDT and CDR2 is YYEEEE in the germline V gene. DNA for the CDR3: TGTGCCAGCAGCTTGGATCAGGGGGTTACCTACAATGAGCAGTTCTTC. It is translated as CASSLDQGVTYNEQFF. Together with reference TRBV5-6 and TRBJ2-1, the CDR3 gives the full variable domain: DAGVTQSPTHLIKTRGQQVTLRCSPKSGHDTVSWYQQALGQGPQFIFQYYEEEERQRGNFPDRFSGHQFPNYSSELNVNALLLGDSALYLCASSLDQGVTYNEQFFGPGTRLTVL.

This chain connects TRBV5-6 to TRBJ1-1; 8 positions match TRBD1. In germline, CDR1 is SGHDT, CDR2 YYEEEE. The CDR3 has 16 residues. Trimming at V came to 3 bases and at J to 1 base, leaving 8 bases not matched to a gene. The CDR3 coding sequence is TGTGCCAGCAGCTCGTGGACAGGGAAGAAGAACACTGAAGCTTTCTTT. Its translation: CASSSWTGKKNTEAFF.

This clonotype has only a few counts. This chain links TRBV7-3 with TRBJ2-5, with 7 bases that match TRBD1. The V gene's germline CDR1 is SGHTA and CDR2 FQGTGA. This CDR3 spans 16 amino acids. The V and J ends lost 0 bases and 2 bases, in that order; junction bases with no gene match: 6. This chain's CDR3 is CASSLTALRGQETQYF. The CDR3 nucleotides read TGTGCCAGCAGCTTAACAGCACTCAGGGGGCAAGAGACCCAGTACTTC. Combining the CDR3 with reference TRBV7-3 and TRBJ2-5 gives the whole variable domain GAGVSQTPSNKVTEKGKYVELRCDPISGHTALYWYRQSLGQGPEFLIYFQGTGAADDSGLPNDRFFAVRPEGSVSTLKIQRTERGDSAVYLCASSLTALRGQETQYFGPGTRLLVL.

This clonotype has more than one count but fewer than ten. This sequence joins TRBV5-1 and TRBJ2-1, with no clear D. V lost 4 bases and J lost 0, with 11 bases in between. CDR3 length: 15 amino acids. Germline V CDR1 and CDR2: SGHRS, YFSETQ. CDR3 sequence (DNA): TGCGCCAGCAGCCTACAGCCCCTCTCCTACAATGAGCAGTTCTTC. Translation: CASSLQPLSYNEQFF.

This chain uses TRBV5-1 with TRBJ2-1; 8 bases align to TRBD1. Trimming removed 4 bases from V and 6 bases from J; junction bases left unmatched: 9. Germline CDR1 reads SGHRS; CDR2 reads YFSETQ. There are 15 residues in the CDR3. CDR3 sequence: CASSRMGQASNEQFF. CDR3 sequence (DNA): TGCGCCAGCAGCCGCATGGGACAGGCTTCCAATGAGCAGTTCTTC.

The rearrangement uses TRBV24-1 and TRBJ2-5; D unresolved. CDR3 length: 14 amino acids. Germline V gives CDR1 KGHDR, CDR2 SFDVKD. V was cut by 0 bases and J by 5 bases, with 9 bases left in between. CDR3 loop: CATSDLAIGETQYF. The CDR3 DNA reads as TGTGCCACCAGTGATTTGGCTATCGGGGAGACCCAGTACTTC.

This clonotype appeared once. The rearrangement uses TRBV3-1 and TRBJ2-1, with 14 bases matching TRBD2. The V segment lost 2 bases and the J segment 7 bases; nucleotides outside the gene matches: 7. This CDR3 contains 17 residues. CDR1 and CDR2 (germline): LGHDT, YNNKEL (reference sequence). The CDR3 coding sequence is TGTGCCAGCAGCCAACGGGTATGGACTAGCGGGGGGAATGAGCAGTTCTTC. This gives the protein CASSQRVWTSGGNEQFF.

V is TRBV2 and J is TRBJ2-7; D is unclear. This CDR3 contains 13 residues. The germline V gene has CDR1 SNHLY and CDR2 FYNNEI. The V and J ends lost 6 bases and 11 bases respectively, with 20 bases between them. This chain's CDR3 is CASRTELSVTKYF. The CDR3 bases are TGTGCCAGCAGGACCGAGTTAAGCGTTACTAAGTACTTC. Drawing the rest from reference TRBV2 and TRBJ2-7, the complete variable domain is EPEVTQTPSHQVTQMGQEVILRCVPISNHLYFYWYRQILGQKVEFLVSFYNNEISEKSEIFDDQFSVERPDGSNFTLKIRSTKLEDSAMYFCASRTELSVTKYFGPGTRLTVT.

CDR3 amino acids: CASSVDQHTDTQYF. For the CDR3, the DNA is TGTGCCAGCAGCGTAGATCAACACACAGATACGCAGTATTTT. The chain combines TRBV9 with TRBJ2-3; unclear D gene. Germline values: CDR1 SGDLS, CDR2 YYNGEE. Trimming removed 0 bases at V and 2 bases at J, with 7 bases between. CDR3 length equals 14 residues.

V usage is TRBV3-1 and J usage is TRBJ1-4; 8 nucleotides line up with TRBD1. The CDR3 totals 15 residues. In germline, CDR1 is LGHDT, CDR2 YNNKEL (reference sequence). The J segment lost 4 bases and the V segment lost 4 bases, leaving 5 bases of the junction unmatched. CDR3 coding DNA: TGTGCCAGCAGCCCCAGGGGGCGGCTTAATGAAAAACTGTTTTTT. Amino acid sequence: CASSPRGRLNEKLFF.

This chain connects TRBV12-3 or TRBV12-4 to TRBJ1-2, with D possibly TRBD1 on 5 matching bases. V lost 1 base and J lost 8, with 11 bases in between. The CDR3 spans 13 residues. The CDR3 coding sequence is TGTGCCAGCAGTTTAGGGGCAGGGATCGGCTACACCTTC. Protein sequence: CASSLGAGIGYTF.

V is TRBV7-6 and J is TRBJ2-7; either TRBD1 or TRBD2 may supply D (5 bases each). The ends were cut back, 5 bases at V and 0 bases at J, with 20 bases in the middle. The CDR3 consists of 17 residues. The germline V gene encodes CDR1 SGHVS and CDR2 FNYEAQ. The CDR3 DNA follows: TGTGCCAGCAGCCCCGTAGCCCAGGCAGGGAGCTCCTACGAGCAGTACTTC. Residues: CASSPVAQAGSSYEQYF.

This clonotype occurred a few times. The chain carries TRBV7-2 and TRBJ2-7; D not certain. V was trimmed by 0 bases and J by 3 bases, leaving 12 bases between them. This CDR3 spans 15 amino acids. Germline-derived CDR1 and CDR2 are SGHTA and FQGNSA. The CDR3 DNA sequence: TGTGCCAGCAGCTTAGCTTCGGGCGTAGGCTACGAGCAGTACTTC. Translating it yields CASSLASGVGYEQYF. Drawing the rest from reference TRBV7-2 and TRBJ2-7, the complete variable domain is GAGVSQSPSNKVTEKGKDVELRCDPISGHTALYWYRQSLGQGLEFLIYFQGNSAPDKSGLPSDRFSAERTGGSVSTLTIQRTQQEDSAVYLCASSLASGVGYEQYFGPGTRLTVT.

This clonotype occurred a few times. This chain links TRBV7-9 with TRBJ2-1, with 7 bases fitting TRBD2. This CDR3 is built from 16 residues. Germline values: CDR1 SEHNR, CDR2 FQNEAQ (reference sequence). V dropped 1 base and J dropped 3; count of bases not matched to a gene: 6. The CDR3 coding sequence is TGTGCCAGCAGCTTAGGACGACTAGCAAGCTACAATGAGCAGTTCTTC. Its protein product is CASSLGRLASYNEQFF.

In nucleotides, the CDR3 is TGTGCCAGCTCACCCAGCCTCTCCTATAATTCACCCCTCCACTTT. Residues: CASSPSLSYNSPLHF. V and J are TRBV18 and TRBJ1-6; no clear D. Trimming shortened V by 3 bases and J by 0 bases, and 6 bases separated the two germline ends. Germline loops: CDR1 KGHSH, CDR2 LQKENI. This CDR3 has 15 residues.

This clonotype was counted ten times or more. The rearrangement uses TRBV4-2 and TRBJ1-1; the D is unclear. Trimming left V 2 bases short and J 0 bases short, with 13 bases between. This CDR3 is built from 16 residues. Germline-derived CDR1 and CDR2 are LGHNA and YNFKEQ. CDR3 protein: CASSQQARGMNTEAFF. The CDR3 nucleotides read TGTGCCAGCAGCCAACAAGCTCGAGGAATGAACACTGAAGCTTTCTTT.

There are a few counts of this clonotype. The chain has TRBV18 and TRBJ1-1, with TRBD1 matching over 7 bases. V lost 6 bases and J lost 0; bases outside the gene matches: 7. CDR3 length: 15 amino acids. Germline CDR1 is KGHSH and CDR2 is LQKENI. CDR3 coding DNA: TGTGCCAGCTCCCAAGGACAGGATATGAACACTGAAGCTTTCTTT. This encodes CASSQGQDMNTEAFF.

This rearrangement joins TRBV5-6 to TRBJ1-6; D remains unclear. CDR1 SGHDT and CDR2 YYEEEE come from the germline V gene. V was cut by 4 bases and J by 0 bases, with 11 bases left in between. This CDR3 contains 16 residues. CDR3 sequence: CASSLSASSYNSPLHF. CDR3 coding DNA: TGTGCCAGCAGCCTCTCGGCGAGCTCCTATAATTCACCCCTCCACTTT.